This TCR beta chain stems from a study of Ad26.COV2.S vaccination and SARS-CoV-2 variants. Study-wide background: In the study, Ad26.COV2.S was injected intramuscularly once, or twice 56 days apart.

With regard to this clone: The antigen is undetermined.

Some clones are missing from TCRdb's copy, which holds only in-frame ones; the method was immunoSEQ multiplex PCR. This sample carries 430,000 or so clones, approximately 89% of them seen once, and the ten largest clones take 2.5%. The CDR3 length is 15 residues. Germline-derived CDR1 and CDR2 are LNHDA and SQIVND (reference sequence). The V end lost 3 bases, the J end lost 0 bases, and 9 bases lay between the germline ends. Treatment denoted: over 15 received Ad26.COV2.S at low or high dose, single or two shots; 5 received placebo; per-sample allocation not given. Sampling happened 63 days after the first vaccine or placebo injection. Immunization relied on an Ad26 vector, which expressed Wuhan-strain SARS-CoV-2 spike. Findings and limits, study-wide: The TCR-based breadth and depth measures might underestimate overall T cell responses.

The V and J genes are TRBV19 and TRBJ1-5; D ambiguous. This receptor was taken from a person aged 18 to 59 who received the Ad26.COV2.S COVID-19 vaccine or a placebo. Sequenced material: peripheral blood, taken in a trial of Ad26.COV2.S vaccine versus placebo. Here the CDR3 DNA reads TGTGCCAGTAGTATGGTCAGACATAGCAATCAGCCCCAGCATTTT. Translation gives CASSMVRHSNQPQHF.